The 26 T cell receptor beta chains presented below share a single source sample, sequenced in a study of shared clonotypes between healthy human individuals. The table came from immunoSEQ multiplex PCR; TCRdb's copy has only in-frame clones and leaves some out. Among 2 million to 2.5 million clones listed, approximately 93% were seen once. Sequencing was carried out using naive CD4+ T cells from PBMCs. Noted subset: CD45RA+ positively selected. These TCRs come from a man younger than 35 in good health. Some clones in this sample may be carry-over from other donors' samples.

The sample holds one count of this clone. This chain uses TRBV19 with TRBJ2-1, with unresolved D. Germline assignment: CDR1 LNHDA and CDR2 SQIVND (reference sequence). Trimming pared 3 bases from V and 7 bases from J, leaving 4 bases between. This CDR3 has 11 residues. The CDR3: CASSIMNEQFF. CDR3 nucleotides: TGTGCCAGTAGTATCATGAATGAGCAGTTCTTC.

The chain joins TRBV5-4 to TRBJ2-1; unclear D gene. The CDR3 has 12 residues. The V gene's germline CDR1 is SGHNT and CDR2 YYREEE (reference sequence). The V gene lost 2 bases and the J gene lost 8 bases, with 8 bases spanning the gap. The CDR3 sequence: CASSFDPYEQFF. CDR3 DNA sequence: TGTGCCAGCAGCTTTGATCCGTATGAGCAGTTCTTC. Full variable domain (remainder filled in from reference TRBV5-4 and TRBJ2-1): ETGVTQSPTHLIKTRGQQVTLRCSSQSGHNTVSWYQQALGQGPQFIFQYYREEENGRGNFPPRFSGLQFPNYSSELNVNALELDDSALYLCASSFDPYEQFFGPGTRLTVL.

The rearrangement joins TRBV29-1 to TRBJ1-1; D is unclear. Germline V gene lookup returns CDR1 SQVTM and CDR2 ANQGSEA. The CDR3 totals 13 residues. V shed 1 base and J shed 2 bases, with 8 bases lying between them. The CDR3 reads CSVEGRYNTEAFF. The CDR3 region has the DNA TGCAGCGTTGAAGGCCGATACAACACTGAAGCTTTCTTT.

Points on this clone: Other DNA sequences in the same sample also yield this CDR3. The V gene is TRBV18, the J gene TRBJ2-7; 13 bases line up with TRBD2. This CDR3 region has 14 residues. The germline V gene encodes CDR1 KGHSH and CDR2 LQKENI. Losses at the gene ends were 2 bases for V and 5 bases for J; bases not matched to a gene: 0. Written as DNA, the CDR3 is TGTGCCAGCTCACCAGGACTAGCGGGGGACGAGCAGTACTTC. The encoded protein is CASSPGLAGDEQYF.

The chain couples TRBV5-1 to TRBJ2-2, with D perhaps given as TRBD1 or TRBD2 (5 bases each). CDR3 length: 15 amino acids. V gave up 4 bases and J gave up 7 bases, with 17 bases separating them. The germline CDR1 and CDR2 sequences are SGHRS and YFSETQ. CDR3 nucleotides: TGCGCCAGCAGCCTAATCGTGGGGGAAGGCGGGGAGCTGTTTTTT. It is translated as CASSLIVGEGGELFF. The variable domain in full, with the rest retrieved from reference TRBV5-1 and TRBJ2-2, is KAGVTQTPRYLIKTRGQQVTLSCSPISGHRSVSWYQQTPGQGLQFLFEYFSETQRNKGNFPGRFSGRQFSNSRSEMNVSTLELGDSALYLCASSLIVGEGGELFFGEGSRLTVL.

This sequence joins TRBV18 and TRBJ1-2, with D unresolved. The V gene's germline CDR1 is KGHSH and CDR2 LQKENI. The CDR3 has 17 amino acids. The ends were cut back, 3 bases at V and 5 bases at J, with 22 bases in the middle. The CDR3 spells CASSPIAQQRIKYGYTF. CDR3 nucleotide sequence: TGTGCCAGCTCACCCATAGCTCAACAGCGGATAAAATATGGCTACACCTTC. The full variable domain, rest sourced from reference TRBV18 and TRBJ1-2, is NAGVMQNPRHLVRRRGQEARLRCSPMKGHSHVYWYRQLPEEGLKFMVYLQKENIIDESGMPKERFSAEFPKEGPSILRIQQVVRGDSAAYFCASSPIAQQRIKYGYTFGSGTRLTVV.

DNA of the CDR3: TGTGCCAGCAGTGAATGGGCGGTAGAGACTGGCTATGGCTACACCTTC. Translation: CASSEWAVETGYGYTF. V and J are TRBV6-1 and TRBJ1-2, with unresolved D. This CDR3 is built from 16 residues. Trimming cost V 2 bases and J 4 bases, with 17 bases left between them. CDR1 is MNHNS, CDR2 SASEGT, per germline.

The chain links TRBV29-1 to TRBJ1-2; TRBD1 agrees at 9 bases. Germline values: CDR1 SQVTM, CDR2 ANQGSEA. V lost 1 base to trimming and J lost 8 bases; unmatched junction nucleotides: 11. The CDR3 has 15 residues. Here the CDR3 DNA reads TGCAGCGTTGAAGCCACCCCCGGGACAGGGAGCGGCTACACCTTC. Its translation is CSVEATPGTGSGYTF.

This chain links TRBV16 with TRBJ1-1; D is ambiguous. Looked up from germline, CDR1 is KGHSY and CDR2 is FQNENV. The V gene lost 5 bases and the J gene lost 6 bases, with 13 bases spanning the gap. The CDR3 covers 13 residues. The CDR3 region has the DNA TGTGCCAGCAGCTATCGACGGGTTTCTGAAGCTTTCTTT. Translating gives CASSYRRVSEAFF.

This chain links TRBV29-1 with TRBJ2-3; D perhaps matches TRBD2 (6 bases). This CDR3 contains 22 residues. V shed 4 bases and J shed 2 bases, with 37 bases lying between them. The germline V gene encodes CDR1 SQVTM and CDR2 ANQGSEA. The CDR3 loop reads CSVAPRVPGTRDSISPTDTQYF. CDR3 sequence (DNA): TGCAGCGTTGCCCCCAGGGTACCAGGGACCAGGGACTCGATATCCCCCACAGATACGCAGTATTTT.

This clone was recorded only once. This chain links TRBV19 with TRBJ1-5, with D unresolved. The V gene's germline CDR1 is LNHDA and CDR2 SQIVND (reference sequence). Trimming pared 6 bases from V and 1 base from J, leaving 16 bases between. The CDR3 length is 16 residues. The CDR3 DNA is TGTGCCAGTAGCGCCGGGCGCCCGCGCAGCAATCAGCCCCAGCATTTT. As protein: CASSAGRPRSNQPQHF.

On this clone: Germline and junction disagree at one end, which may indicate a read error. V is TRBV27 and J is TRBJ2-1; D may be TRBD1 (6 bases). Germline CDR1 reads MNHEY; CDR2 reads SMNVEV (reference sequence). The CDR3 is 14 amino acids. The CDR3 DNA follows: TGTGCCAGCAGTTTGTCGGACAGCTACGATGAGCAGTTCTTC. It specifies CASSLSDSYDEQFF.

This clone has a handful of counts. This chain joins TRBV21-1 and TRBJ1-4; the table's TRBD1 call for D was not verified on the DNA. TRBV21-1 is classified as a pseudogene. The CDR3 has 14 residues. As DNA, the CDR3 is TGTGCCAGCATCCTACAGGGGGATAATGAAAAACTGTTTTTT. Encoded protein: CASILQGDNEKLFF.

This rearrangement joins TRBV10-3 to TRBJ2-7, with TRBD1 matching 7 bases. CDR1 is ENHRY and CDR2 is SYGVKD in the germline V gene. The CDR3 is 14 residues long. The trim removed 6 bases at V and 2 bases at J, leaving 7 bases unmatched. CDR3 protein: CAIRKTGDPYEQYF. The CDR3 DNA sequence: TGTGCCATCAGAAAAACAGGGGACCCCTACGAGCAGTACTTC.

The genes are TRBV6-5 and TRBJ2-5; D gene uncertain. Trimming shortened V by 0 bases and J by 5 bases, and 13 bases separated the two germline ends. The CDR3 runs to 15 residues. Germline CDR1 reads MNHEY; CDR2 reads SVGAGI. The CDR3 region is CASSYSLDPRETQYF. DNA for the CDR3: TGTGCCAGCAGTTACTCGTTGGACCCGCGGGAGACCCAGTACTTC.

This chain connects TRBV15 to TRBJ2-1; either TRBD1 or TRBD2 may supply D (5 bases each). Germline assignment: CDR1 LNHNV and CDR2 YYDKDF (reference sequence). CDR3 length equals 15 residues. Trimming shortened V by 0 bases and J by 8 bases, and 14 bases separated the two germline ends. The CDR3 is CATSRDLGHGDEQFF. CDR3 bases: TGTGCCACCAGCAGAGATCTCGGACACGGGGATGAGCAGTTCTTC.

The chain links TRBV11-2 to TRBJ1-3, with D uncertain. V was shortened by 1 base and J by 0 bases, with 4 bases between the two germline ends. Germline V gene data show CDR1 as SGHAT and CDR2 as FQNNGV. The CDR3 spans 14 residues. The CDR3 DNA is TGTGCCAGCAGCTTAGGTGACTCTGGAAACACCATATATTTT. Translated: CASSLGDSGNTIYF. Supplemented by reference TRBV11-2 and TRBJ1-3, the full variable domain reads EAGVAQSPRYKIIEKRQSVAFWCNPISGHATLYWYQQILGQGPKLLIQFQNNGVVDDSQLPKDRFSAERLKGVDSTLKIQPAKLEDSAVYLCASSLGDSGNTIYFGEGSWLTVV.

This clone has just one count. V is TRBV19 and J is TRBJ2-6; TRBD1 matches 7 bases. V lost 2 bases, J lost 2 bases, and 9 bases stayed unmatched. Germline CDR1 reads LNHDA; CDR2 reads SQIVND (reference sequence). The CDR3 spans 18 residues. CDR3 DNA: TGTGCCAGTAGTATAATAGGGGGCGGGCCCCCTGGGGCCAACGTCCTGACTTTC. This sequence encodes CASSIIGGGPPGANVLTF.

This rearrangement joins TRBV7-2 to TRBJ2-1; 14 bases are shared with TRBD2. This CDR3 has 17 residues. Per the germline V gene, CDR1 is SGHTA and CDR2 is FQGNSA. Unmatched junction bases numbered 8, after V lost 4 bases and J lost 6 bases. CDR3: CASSSRRLAGGLNEQFF. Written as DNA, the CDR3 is TGTGCCAGCAGCTCCCGAAGACTAGCGGGAGGGCTCAATGAGCAGTTCTTC.

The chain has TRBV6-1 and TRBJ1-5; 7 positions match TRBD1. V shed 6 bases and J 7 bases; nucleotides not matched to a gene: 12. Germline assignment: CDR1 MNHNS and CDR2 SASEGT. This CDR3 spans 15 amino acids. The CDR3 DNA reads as TGTGCCAGCAGCAATGCAGGGGGGCGCGGGCAGCCCCAGCATTTT. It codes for CASSNAGGRGQPQHF.

CDR3 amino acids: CSGSGGDEKLFF. The CDR3 DNA reads TGCAGCGGTAGCGGGGGAGATGAAAAACTGTTTTTT. The chain is built from TRBV29-1 and TRBJ1-4; perhaps TRBD1 as D (5 bases). V was shortened by 7 bases and J by 6 bases, with 12 bases between the two germline ends. Germline CDR1 reads SQVTM; CDR2 reads ANQGSEA. The CDR3 length is 12 residues.

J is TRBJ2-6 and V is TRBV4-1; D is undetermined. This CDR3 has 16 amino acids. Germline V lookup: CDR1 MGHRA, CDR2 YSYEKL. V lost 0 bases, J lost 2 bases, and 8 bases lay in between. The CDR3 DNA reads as TGCGCCAGCAGCCAAGAAGGTGGTGCTGGGGCCAACGTCCTGACTTTC. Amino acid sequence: CASSQEGGAGANVLTF.

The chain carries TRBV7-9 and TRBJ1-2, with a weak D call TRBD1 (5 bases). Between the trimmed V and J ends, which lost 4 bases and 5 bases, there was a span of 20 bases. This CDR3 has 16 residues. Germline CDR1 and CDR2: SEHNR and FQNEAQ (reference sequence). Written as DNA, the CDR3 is TGTGCCAGCAGCTCCCCACGGCCAGGGAGCCTTTATGGCTACACCTTC. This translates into CASSSPRPGSLYGYTF. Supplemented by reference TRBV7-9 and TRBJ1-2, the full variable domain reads DTGVSQNPRHKITKRGQNVTFRCDPISEHNRLYWYRQTLGQGPEFLTYFQNEAQLEKSRLLSDRFSAERPKGSFSTLEIQRTEQGDSAMYLCASSSPRPGSLYGYTFGSGTRLTVV.

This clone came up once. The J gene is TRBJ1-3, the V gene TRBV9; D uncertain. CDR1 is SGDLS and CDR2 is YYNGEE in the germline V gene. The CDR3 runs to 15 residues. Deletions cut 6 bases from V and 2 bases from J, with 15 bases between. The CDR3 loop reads CASNLGRNAGNTIYF. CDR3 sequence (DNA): TGTGCCAGCAACCTTGGACGGAACGCTGGAAACACCATATATTTT.

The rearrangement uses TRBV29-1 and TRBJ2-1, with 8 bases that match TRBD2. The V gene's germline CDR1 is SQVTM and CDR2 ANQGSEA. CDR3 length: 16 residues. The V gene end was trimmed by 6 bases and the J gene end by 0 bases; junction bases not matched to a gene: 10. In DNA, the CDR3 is TGCAGCGTCGTAGTCACTAGCGGACCCTCCTACAATGAGCAGTTCTTC. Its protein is CSVVVTSGPSYNEQFF.

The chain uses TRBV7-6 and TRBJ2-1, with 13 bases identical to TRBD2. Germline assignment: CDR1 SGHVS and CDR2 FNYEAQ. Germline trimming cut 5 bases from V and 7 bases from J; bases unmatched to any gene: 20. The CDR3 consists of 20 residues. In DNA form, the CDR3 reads TGTGCCAGCAGCCCCCTGCTGGGGGGACCCGGACTAGCGGGAGTGAATGAGCAGTTCTTC. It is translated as CASSPLLGGPGLAGVNEQFF.